This TCR beta chain was obtained from a study of CD8+ T cells in alopecia areata. Study background: Using the percentage of affected scalp area, treated patients' severity was scored. The study's findings and limits: Clonality in lesional scalp, especially alopecia totalis/universalis, exceeded that of normal scalp.

In regard to this clone: Its antigen remains unidentified.

After removal of 6 bases from V and 1 base from J, the junction contained 11 bases not matched to a gene. This CDR3 contains 16 residues. Germline V gene lookup returns CDR1 SQVTM and CDR2 ANQGSEA. Extracted RNA was reverse transcribed into cDNA, the sequencing template. Assay used: immunoSEQ multiplex PCR; TCRdb lists only in-frame clones, some missing. The table records about 210,000 clones, roughly two fifths of them present only once. Treatment here: oral pan-JAK inhibitor, 5-10 mg twice daily. A FACSAria was used to sort CD4+ and CD8+ T cells. These cells came from PBMCs. The receptor was derived from a human donor with alopecia areata. V gene TRBV29-1 combines with J gene TRBJ2-2; the match to TRBD1 covers 7 bases. This material consisted of CD4+ T cells sorted from blood, taken between weeks 30 and 35, from a patient treated with tofacitinib. The CDR3 DNA reads as TGCAGCGTAATACTACAGGGGCGTGGGAACACCGGGGAGCTGTTTTTT. Protein: CSVILQGRGNTGELFF.